These 21 T cell receptor beta chains originate from one sample sequenced in a study of blood T cells in healthy people across ages. The second PCR ran roughly 6 to 11 cycles with a sample-barcoded 5' primer and J-beta primers. TCRdb called the 5' RACE reads again in MiXCR, with one record for every CDR3 protein. The sample lists about 1.7 million distinct CDR3 sequences; 28% were seen once. Sequencing used blood. The source is a woman under 40 in good health.

This clonotype was counted between two and nine times. This rearrangement joins TRBV5-1 to TRBJ1-6; possibly TRBD1 for D (6 bases). CDR1 and CDR2 from the germline V gene are SGHRS and YFSETQ. Trimming stripped 4 bases from V and 8 bases from J, with 19 bases between. This CDR3 comprises 16 residues. CDR3 region: CASSPSPRGEDSPLHF. DNA of the CDR3: TGCGCCAGCAGCCCCTCCCCCAGGGGCGAAGATTCACCCCTCCACTTT.

In nucleotides, the CDR3 is TGCGCCAGCCTACAGCGGGGACAAGAGACCCAGTACTTC. Translation: CASLQRGQETQYF. V usage is TRBV10-2 and J usage is TRBJ2-5; TRBD2 aligns across 7 bases. The CDR3 has 13 amino acids. Looked up from germline, CDR1 is WSHSY and CDR2 is SAAADI. V lost 8 bases, J lost 2 bases, and 5 bases stayed unmatched.

This clonotype was counted many times. The chain recombines TRBV5-6 with TRBJ2-1; 7 bases agree with TRBD2. The CDR3 extends over 16 amino acids. Germline-derived CDR1 and CDR2 are SGHDT and YYEEEE. V dropped 2 bases and J dropped 0; count of bases not matched to a gene: 5. The CDR3 nucleotides read TGTGCCAGCAGCTTTCCTAGCGGAAGCTCCTACAATGAGCAGTTCTTC. Amino acid sequence: CASSFPSGSSYNEQFF.

The chain recombines TRBV20-1 with TRBJ2-5; maybe TRBD1 (5 bases). V was shortened by 6 bases and J by 5 bases, with 16 bases between the two germline ends. This CDR3 region has 13 residues. In germline, CDR1 is DFQATT, CDR2 SNEGSKA (reference sequence). CDR3 DNA sequence: TGCAGTGCCCAGTTCCCCAGGGATGAGACCCAGTACTTC. Translated: CSAQFPRDETQYF.

This clonotype has a count of ten or more. The chain links TRBV20-1 to TRBJ2-1; TRBD2 matches 13 bases. The germline gives CDR1 DFQATT, CDR2 SNEGSKA (reference sequence). The V and J ends lost 3 bases and 1 base, in that order; junction bases with no gene match: 12. The CDR3 has 19 residues. In nucleotides, the CDR3 is TGCAGTGCTAGTTCCCGGACTAGCGGGGGAACGGGGTCCTACAATGAGCAGTTCTTC. Its protein is CSASSRTSGGTGSYNEQFF.

In its sample, this clonotype was seen a few times. This chain joins TRBV6-6 and TRBJ1-5; 8 bases align to TRBD1. The CDR3 loop spans 14 amino acids. After removal of 0 bases from V and 6 bases from J, the junction contained 1 base not matched to a gene. Germline loops: CDR1 MNHNY, CDR2 SVGAGI (reference sequence). CDR3 sequence reads: CASSYSGQGQPQHF. The DNA for the CDR3 is TGTGCCAGCAGTTACTCCGGACAGGGTCAGCCCCAGCATTTT.

V gene TRBV20-1 combines with J gene TRBJ2-1; 7 positions match TRBD2. V shed 1 base and J 6 bases; nucleotides not matched to a gene: 12. Germline CDR1 is DFQATT and CDR2 is SNEGSKA (reference sequence). This CDR3 is built from 16 residues. CDR3 sequence reads: CSARGPGSGDRNEQFF. Written as DNA, the CDR3 is TGCAGTGCTAGAGGCCCCGGGAGCGGGGATCGCAATGAGCAGTTCTTC.

The rearrangement links TRBV5-1 to TRBJ1-1; weak D call: TRBD1 (6 bases). CDR1 is SGHRS and CDR2 is YFSETQ in the germline V gene. The CDR3 runs to 15 residues. V was cut by 1 base and J by 4 bases, with 14 bases left in between. As DNA, the CDR3 is TGCGCCAGCAGCTTGATAACAGGGCTGATCACTGAAGCTTTCTTT. Its protein product is CASSLITGLITEAFF.

There are a few counts of this clonotype. This sequence joins TRBV29-1 and TRBJ1-1, with D possibly being TRBD1 (5 bases). Looked up from germline, CDR1 is SQVTM and CDR2 is ANQGSEA. CDR3 length: 12 residues. V was shortened by 4 bases and J by 11 bases, with 17 bases between the two germline ends. The CDR3 DNA reads as TGCAGCGTTGCCCCTTATGCACGGGGGGCTTTCTTT. Protein sequence: CSVAPYARGAFF.

This chain's CDR3 is CASSLEVRATGPQHF. DNA of the CDR3: TGTGCCAGCAGCCTCGAGGTGAGGGCTACGGGGCCCCAGCATTTT. The chain employs TRBV5-5 and TRBJ1-5; D is undetermined. The CDR3 covers 15 residues. The V gene lost 4 bases and the J gene lost 9 bases, with 20 bases spanning the gap. Per the germline V gene, CDR1 is SGHKS and CDR2 is YYEKEE (reference sequence).

The chain uses TRBV28 and TRBJ2-5; 8 bases agree with TRBD1. The J call may be wrong; the DNA end is better matched by TRBJ2-7. CDR3 length equals 14 residues. The germline V gene encodes CDR1 MDHEN and CDR2 SYDVKM. The CDR3 loop reads CASSQRTGNYEQYF. The DNA of the CDR3 is TGTGCCAGCAGTCAGCGGACAGGGAACTACGAGCAGTACTTC.

The chain joins TRBV15 to TRBJ2-1; the D gene is possibly TRBD2 (6 bases). The end of the DNA fits TRBJ2-7 better, so the J call may be wrong. Germline values: CDR1 LNHNV, CDR2 YYDKDF (reference sequence). The CDR3 is 15 residues long. The CDR3 loop is CATSSGGNSYNEQYF. The CDR3 DNA is TGTGCCACCAGCAGCGGCGGGAACTCCTACAATGAGCAGTACTTC.

This clonotype was seen only a few times. The gene calls are TRBV15 and TRBJ1-1; no definite D call. Germline V gives CDR1 LNHNV, CDR2 YYDKDF (reference sequence). The CDR3 extends over 13 amino acids. V was clipped by 3 bases and J by 1 base, with 6 bases between them. The CDR3 DNA reads TGTGCCACCAGCAGTTCCGGGAACACTGAAGCTTTCTTT. Amino acids: CATSSSGNTEAFF. The complete variable domain, with remaining parts taken from reference TRBV15 and TRBJ1-1, reads DAMVIQNPRYQVTQFGKPVTLSCSQTLNHNVMYWYQQKSSQAPKLLFHYYDKDFNNEADTPDNFQSRRPNTSFCFLDIRSPGLGDTAMYLCATSSSGNTEAFFGQGTRLTVV.

The rearrangement links TRBV30 to TRBJ1-5; D gene ambiguous. The CDR3 is 13 amino acids. Looked up from germline, CDR1 is GTSNPN and CDR2 is SVGIG (reference sequence). V lost 7 bases and J 7 bases, leaving 17 bases between the germline ends. The CDR3 region is CALSVGEGQPQHF. The CDR3 DNA is TGTGCCTTATCCGTTGGGGAGGGCCAGCCCCAGCATTTT.

The chain uses TRBV12-3 or TRBV12-4 and TRBJ2-3; tentative D call: TRBD2 (6 bases). The V and J ends lost 8 bases and 0 bases respectively, with 21 bases between them. This CDR3 region has 17 residues. The chain's CDR3 is CASYLGTTGVSTDTQYF. For the CDR3, the DNA is TGTGCCAGCTATTTAGGGACGACGGGAGTTAGCACAGATACGCAGTATTTT.

This chain links TRBV7-9 with TRBJ2-5; D is unresolved. CDR1 is SEHNR and CDR2 is FQNEAQ in the germline V gene (reference sequence). This CDR3 spans 14 amino acids. Between the trimmed V and J ends, which lost 4 bases and 5 bases, there was a span of 14 bases. The CDR3 loop reads CASSSGPLTETQYF. The CDR3 nucleotides read TGTGCCAGCAGCTCCGGGCCGTTGACGGAGACCCAGTACTTC.

This clonotype was seen only a few times. CDR3 protein: CASSPKVAGELFF. The CDR3 bases are TGTGCCAGCTCACCGAAGGTTGCCGGGGAGCTGTTTTTT. The chain is built from TRBV18 and TRBJ2-2; D is ambiguous. V lost 3 bases and J lost 6, with 8 bases in between. The germline gives CDR1 KGHSH, CDR2 LQKENI. The length of the CDR3 is 13 residues.

Remarks on this clonotype: This may arise from a read error, as a much more abundant clone is one base away. The chain has TRBV5-1 and TRBJ2-7, with 10 bases that match TRBD1. The CDR3 loop spans 14 amino acids. Germline values: CDR1 SGHRS, CDR2 YFSETQ. The CDR3, as DNA: TGCGCCGGCAGCCTGGGACAGGGGAGGGGCGAGCAGTACTTC. It specifies CAGSLGQGRGEQYF.

This clonotype was seen a few times. This sequence joins TRBV12-3 or TRBV12-4 and TRBJ2-1; possible D gene TRBD1, 6 bases. The DNA matches TRBJ2-7 better at its end, which makes the J call doubtful. The CDR3 extends over 14 amino acids. The CDR3 region is CASSVGRGINEQYF. CDR3 nucleotides: TGTGCCAGCAGCGTGGGCAGGGGCATCAACGAGCAGTACTTC.

This clonotype has more than one count but fewer than ten. This chain connects TRBV24-1 to TRBJ2-3, with a weak D call TRBD1 (7 bases). V gave up 2 bases and J gave up 3 bases, with 17 bases separating them. Germline V gene data show CDR1 as KGHDR and CDR2 as SFDVKD. This CDR3 spans 17 amino acids. The CDR3 reads CATSDSPHRGGTDTQYF. CDR3 nucleotide sequence: TGTGCCACCAGTGATTCCCCCCACAGGGGAGGAACAGATACGCAGTATTTT.

This clonotype was detected a few times. J is TRBJ2-7 and V is TRBV15; D is unresolved. The CDR3 totals 14 residues. Germline assignment: CDR1 LNHNV and CDR2 YYDKDF (reference sequence). V was cut by 0 bases and J by 3 bases, with 9 bases left in between. This CDR3 is CATSRDPINYEQYF. The CDR3, as DNA: TGTGCCACCAGCAGAGATCCCATAAACTACGAGCAGTACTTC.